The T cell receptor beta chain under discussion was sequenced for a study of CD8+ T cells in alopecia areata (dated by TCRdb to the late 2010s). About the full investigation: Treated patients were enrolled in an open-label pilot trial of oral tofacitinib, 5 to 10 mg twice daily, for moderate-to-severe alopecia areata. To study T cell clonal expansion in alopecia areata, the researchers applied high-throughput TCRbeta sequencing to both the C3H/HeJ mouse model and human patients. Scalp tissue and sorted CD4+ and CD8+ peripheral blood T cells from patchy and totalis/universalis alopecia areata patients and from healthy controls were covered by human TCRbeta sequencing. Scalp clonality was compared across normal scalp (n=4), patchy alopecia areata scalp (n=8), and alopecia totalis/universalis scalp (n=8). immunoSEQ multiplex PCR using 35 Vbeta forward primers and 13 Jbeta reverse primers was used to amplify TCRbeta CDR3 regions. The SALT score, which quantifies the percentage of affected scalp surface area, was used to measure disease severity in treated patients. Biopsies were taken from tofacitinib-treated patients at baseline and at 4 and 24 weeks of treatment, and a later scalp biopsy was taken in several of the tofacitinib-treated patients. RNA came from the PAXgene miRNA kit for fixed scalp, the miRNeasy kit for PBMCs, and the RNeasy kit for mouse skin. Tofacitinib was administered for 6 to 18 months, and 6 months of follow-up off drug were then conducted to assess delayed response and recurrence.

The paper as a whole reports these results and caveats: Scalp clonality and the number of expanded CD8+ clones among the top 100 scalp clones were significantly decreased by tofacitinib. Unlike mouse skin, where gammadelta T cells dominate, normal human skin contains resident alphabeta T cells that get sequenced too, which complicates analysis of the scalp TCR repertoire. TCR sequences shared between patients were less clear than in mice, possibly partly because of HLA diversity in the patient population. Lesional scalp, especially in alopecia totalis/universalis, showed higher clonality and more expanded CD8+ clones than normal scalp, suggesting antigenic drive. Many expanded lesional clones persisted in scalp and blood during tofacitinib treatment, which may partly explain relapse after stopping treatment. Because the treated cohort was small and had just a single nonresponder, larger studies are needed to establish links between baseline CD8+ expansion and response.

Library generation was performed with the immunoSEQ multiplex PCR assay. For TCR sequencing, RNA was extracted from every sample and reverse transcribed into cDNA to serve as template. First-strand cDNA was synthesized using SuperScript III with a 2:1 mix of oligo-dT and random hexamers. A synthetic immune receptor repertoire was used to assess amplification bias, and residual bias was removed computationally. The original pipeline was this. Raw reads were preprocessed to remove errors, and CDR3 was defined by IMGT conventions from the conserved cysteine to phenylalanine. Clonality was calculated as 1 minus Shannon entropy normalized by log2 of the number of productive unique TCRs. Whether each scalp clone was CD4 or CD8 was inferred by checking scalp TCRbeta sequences against the CD4 and CD8 repertoires from sorted blood. In TCRdb, the immuneACCESS table is reduced to in-frame sequences with V and J assigned. These tables do not hold every clone; where another copy was compared, an unresolved V gene accounts for under half, and the others remain unexplained. From that table come the V and J calls and clone size; the DNA was used to work out D and trimming. Recorded for this sample are 60,000 to 90,000 clones; approximately 72% of them occurred a single time. The top ten clonotypes cover 23% of the sample.

Interpreted using the paper, the time point label stands for: 24 weeks on oral tofacitinib. What this sample's treatment or condition label stands for: oral pan-JAK inhibitor, 5-10 mg twice daily. From alopecia areata patients, peripheral blood was collected along with lesional scalp punch biopsies. PBMCs were isolated by density centrifugation and stained for CD3, CD4 and CD8, and CD4+ and CD8+ T cells were sorted on a FACSAria. On this clone: No antigen is known for it. No much larger clone is present one base from it, and per-base qualities are unavailable.

V is pared back by 5 bases and J by 6 bases, with 10 bases lying between the germline termini. CDR1 and CDR2 are read off the germline V gene (reference sequence) as PRHDT and FYEKMQ. Taken from cysteine to phenylalanine, the CDR3 has 12 residues. Solely the CDR3 DNA is kept, with 36 bases framed from the first base. This sequence originates from a human donor with alopecia areata. Recombination joined TRBV13 with TRBJ1-2; the D gene is possibly TRBD1, with 6 bases matching. The sequencing here drew on CD8+ T cells sorted from blood, taken at week 24, from a patient treated with tofacitinib. CDR3 reads: CASSAQGNGYTF. In nucleotide form, the sequence is TGTGCCAGCAGCGCCCAGGGGAATGGCTACACCTTC.